This T cell receptor (beta chain) was recorded in a study of spatial heterogeneity in lung cancer. Study-level background: For tumor regions, TCR transcript counts showed a strong correlation with a T cell module score derived from matched bulk RNA-seq. Whole-study findings and limits: For expanded intratumoral alpha and beta TCRs, counts tracked tumor mutation counts.

TCRdb re-called the 5' RACE reads through MiXCR, storing one row per CDR3 protein. The table records about 30,000 distinct CDR3 sequences, 7.1% of them present only once. This clonotype has a count of ten or more. Its cognate antigen is unknown. Time point in this sample: sample taken at primary tumor resection. The authors sequenced whole RNA from tumor, nontumor lung or frozen PBMC without sorting. This CDR3 has 16 residues. Germline CDR1 reads SEHNR; CDR2 reads FQNEAQ (reference sequence). V was cut by 5 bases and J by 6 bases, with 22 bases left in between. The starting material was lung tumor tissue, obtained at surgery. The rearrangement joins TRBV7-9 to TRBJ1-1, with D tentatively TRBD1 (6 bases). This TCR came from a male donor with early-stage non-small cell lung cancer. The chain's CDR3 is CASSLTNLRGSAEAFF. The CDR3 DNA reads as TGTGCCAGCAGCCTCACGAATCTAAGGGGGTCGGCTGAAGCTTTCTTT.